These 9 T cell receptor beta chains came from one sample sequenced in a study of T cells and copy number aberrations in small-cell lung cancer. Profiled with immunoSEQ multiplex PCR; TCRdb holds only in-frame clones, not every one. The repertoire has over 800 clones, 94% of them found once; the top ten carry roughly 2.2%. The sequenced material came from tumor tissue. All receptors come from a woman aged 50 to 60 with small cell lung cancer.

The chain combines TRBV5-1 with TRBJ1-6; D is unclear. The CDR3 spans 17 residues. V gave up 4 bases and J gave up 9 bases, with 23 bases separating them. Germline CDR1 reads SGHRS; CDR2 reads YFSETQ. In nucleotides, the CDR3 is TGCGCCAGCAGCCTCTCCGTGGGCGCGTCCTTATCTTCACCCCTCCACTTT. Protein: CASSLSVGASLSSPLHF.

V usage is TRBV27 and J usage is TRBJ2-3; 12 positions match TRBD2. Germline loops: CDR1 MNHEY, CDR2 SMNVEV (reference sequence). Trimming at V came to 1 base and at J to 0 bases, leaving 5 bases not matched to a gene. The CDR3 covers 18 residues. CDR3: CASSLLLAGGISTDTQYF. In DNA form, the CDR3 reads TGTGCCAGCAGTTTATTACTAGCGGGGGGTATTAGCACAGATACGCAGTATTTT.

The rearrangement uses TRBV29-1 and TRBJ1-2, with 8 bases identical to TRBD1. The CDR3 is made up of 15 amino acids. Germline lookup yields CDR1 SQVTM and CDR2 ANQGSEA. The junction had 11 bases not matched to a gene; V was cut back by 4 bases and J by 4 bases. The CDR3 region is CSVGDRGRGSYGYTF. CDR3 DNA sequence: TGCAGCGTTGGTGACAGGGGCAGGGGGAGCTATGGCTACACCTTC.

V usage is TRBV19 and J usage is TRBJ2-6, with unresolved D. This CDR3 has 18 residues. Germline lookup yields CDR1 LNHDA and CDR2 SQIVND (reference sequence). Trimming took off 5 bases at V and 5 bases at J, with 22 bases between the two ends. This CDR3 reads CASSYSTTSQSRANVLTF. As DNA, the CDR3 is TGTGCCAGTAGTTACAGTACGACATCACAAAGTCGGGCCAACGTCCTGACTTTC.

The chain links TRBV30 to TRBJ2-1, with 13 bases lining up with TRBD2. The germline V gene encodes CDR1 GTSNPN and CDR2 SVGIG (reference sequence). The junction had 7 bases not matched to a gene; V was cut back by 1 base and J by 10 bases. The CDR3 is 15 residues long. The CDR3, as DNA: TGTGCCTGGAGTGGGGGGACTAGCGGGATTAGAGAGCAGTTCTTC. Protein sequence: CAWSGGTSGIREQFF.

This chain joins TRBV4-1 and TRBJ2-6; TRBD2 is a possible D gene (5 bases). Germline values: CDR1 MGHRA, CDR2 YSYEKL. V dropped 3 bases and J dropped 3 bases, with 9 bases sitting between them. The CDR3 is 15 amino acids. This chain's CDR3 is CASSQDSRGANVLTF. DNA of the CDR3: TGCGCCAGCAGCCAGGACTCTCGTGGGGCCAACGTCCTGACTTTC.

The chain has TRBV23-1 and TRBJ1-2, with D unclear. TRBV23-1 is reported as an ORF; its role is uncertain. This CDR3 spans 16 amino acids. The germline V and J ends were trimmed by 8 bases and 0 bases, with 19 bases remaining between them. The CDR3: CASCYNEGLANYGYTF. CDR3 bases: TGCGCCAGCTGCTACAACGAGGGTTTAGCTAACTATGGCTACACCTTC.

V and J are TRBV2 and TRBJ2-5, with TRBD1 identical over 7 bases. The CDR3 has 14 amino acids. Germline assignment: CDR1 SNHLY and CDR2 FYNNEI. Germline trimming cut 5 bases from V and 5 bases from J; bases unmatched to any gene: 8. The CDR3 here is CASSRDRAGETQYF. In DNA form, the CDR3 reads TGTGCCAGCAGTCGAGACAGGGCTGGTGAGACCCAGTACTTC.

The rearrangement links TRBV7-6 to TRBJ2-7; 9 bases map to TRBD2. With V trimmed by 5 bases and J by 4 bases, 9 bases remained unmatched. CDR1 is SGHVS, CDR2 FNYEAQ, per germline. This CDR3 is 15 amino acids long. CDR3 sequence: CASSLEAGGSYEQYF. The CDR3 region has the DNA TGTGCCAGCAGCCTGGAAGCGGGAGGATCATACGAGCAGTACTTC.